What follows describes a single T cell receptor (beta chain). Antigen: not known. The source of the sample is a study of beta chain features in type 1 diabetes. Findings of the study overall: Shorter TCRB CDR3s, moderately but significantly so, marked every one of the four CD4+ subsets in Type 1 diabetes patients.

Per the germline V gene, CDR1 is SQVTM and CDR2 is ANQGSEA. The CDR3 spans 12 residues. Trimming stripped 7 bases from V and 5 bases from J, with 12 bases between. The authors reverse transcribed all of the isolated RNA, so sequencing captured expressed TCRB transcripts. Assay: immunoSEQ multiplex PCR; the TCRdb copy retains only in-frame clones and omits some. The sample yields approximately 360,000 clones, around an eighth seen once. Sequencing was performed on naive CD4+ T cells from blood. The V call is TRBV29-1, the J call TRBJ1-5; weak D call: TRBD1 (6 bases). This receptor was taken from a woman in her late teens or twenties with type 1 diabetes. The CDR3 reads CSARTVDQPQHF. CDR3 nucleotides: TGCAGCGCCCGGACAGTGGATCAGCCCCAGCATTTT.